This TCR beta chain was observed in a study of shared clonotypes between healthy human individuals. The CDR3 extends over 14 amino acids. Germline CDR1 is SGHRS and CDR2 is YFSETQ. The J segment lost 1 base and the V segment lost 5 bases, leaving 5 bases of the junction unmatched. Adult donors, all healthy and HIV-negative, had no recent acute infections or vaccinations. Study conclusions and caveats: Naive CD4 clonotype sharing across a few donors was about 5%.

This table comes from immunoSEQ multiplex PCR, and its TCRdb copy is limited to in-frame clones, with some not included. Seen here are some 1 million clones, under 80% observed once, and the top ten hold approximately 1.5%. Turning to this clone: No antigen is known for it.

The J gene is TRBJ2-5, the V gene TRBV5-1; TRBD1 agrees at 7 bases. Sequencing input: memory CD4+ T cells sorted from blood. Subset defined: CD45RA-negative fraction. This TCR was sampled from a man younger than 35 in good health. In nucleotides, the CDR3 is TGCGCCAGCAGTCCTGGACAGGCCCAAGAGACCCAGTACTTC. It is translated as CASSPGQAQETQYF.